The entry that follows covers one TCR beta chain sequence. Its specificity is not known. The data were taken from a study of radiotherapy plus CTLA-4 blockade in lung cancer. For the study at large: Objective response rate was around 20%; disease control rate, under 35%.

The study, taken as a whole, reports: Once radiotherapy plus ipilimumab had been given, TCR clones derived from tumor expanded in blood. Interferon-beta and early blood T cell clone dynamics reportedly predicted response best.

CTLA-4 blockade using ipilimumab, together with focal radiation, was received by patients with chemo-refractory metastatic non-small-cell lung cancer. V lost 8 bases and J lost 5; bases outside the gene matches: 5. The CDR3 spans 12 residues. Germline CDR1 is GTSNPN and CDR2 is SVGIG (reference sequence). Sequenced by immunoSEQ multiplex PCR; TCRdb stores in-frame clones only, minus some. The sample carries 40,000 to 50,000 clones, around 83% recorded once. Sequenced material: peripheral blood, taken from a patient treated with radiotherapy plus ipilimumab. This chain links TRBV30 with TRBJ2-2, with 7 bases that match TRBD2. The receptor was isolated from a human donor with non-small cell lung cancer who had stable disease on radiotherapy plus ipilimumab. CDR3 loop: CAGPAGTGELFF. CDR3 in DNA: TGTGCCGGACCAGCGGGGACCGGGGAGCTGTTTTTT.